The rows below give T cell receptor beta chains drawn from one sample of a study of T cell responses to AZD1222 COVID-19 vaccine. Here immunoSEQ multiplex PCR was the method, and the copy in TCRdb shows in-frame clones only, minus some. The table lists around 130,000 clones, around 87% of them singletons. The sample consisted of peripheral blood, taken 28 days after the second AZD1222 dose. These receptors all come from an adult who received the AZD1222 COVID-19 vaccine. The CDR3 runs from the conserved cysteine through the conserved F or W. Fields, in order: V gene, J gene, clone size, D gene, CDR3 DNA, CDR3 protein. The D gene is left open where the match is weak. Only part of the rows carry a size: once, few, many, or a class if the clone is expanded.

v_call: TRBV30
j_call: TRBJ1-6
clone_size: NA
d_call: NA
cdr3_nt: TGTGCCTGGAGCCCCGCGAATAATTCACCCCTCCACTTT
cdr3_aa: CAWSPANNSPLHF

v_call: TRBV10-3
j_call: TRBJ1-2
clone_size: NA
d_call: NA
cdr3_nt: TGTGCCACTTATGGGAAAGGGAGGGGCTACACCTTC
cdr3_aa: CATYGKGRGYTF

v_call: TRBV5-1
j_call: TRBJ1-1
clone_size: NA
d_call: NA
cdr3_nt: TGCGCCAGCAGCTTGGTGCTGGGCCTGAACACTGAAGCTTTCTTT
cdr3_aa: CASSLVLGLNTEAFF

v_call: TRBV13
j_call: TRBJ2-7
clone_size: NA
d_call: NA
cdr3_nt: TGTGCCAGCAGCTTACGACGGATGTCATCCTACGAGCAGTACTTC
cdr3_aa: CASSLRRMSSYEQYF

v_call: TRBV6-1
j_call: TRBJ2-3
clone_size: NA
d_call: NA
cdr3_nt: TGTGCCAGCAGTGACCGGGCCGGGGAGTATTTT
cdr3_aa: CASSDRAGEYF

v_call: TRBV19
j_call: TRBJ2-5
clone_size: NA
d_call: TRBD2
cdr3_nt: TGTGCCAGTAGTATCGGGCTAGCGGGACAAGAGACCCAGTACTTC
cdr3_aa: CASSIGLAGQETQYF

v_call: TRBV19
j_call: TRBJ1-5
clone_size: NA
d_call: NA
cdr3_nt: TGTGCCAGTAAGAGGCAACTCTATAGCAATCAGCCCCAGCATTTT
cdr3_aa: CASKRQLYSNQPQHF

v_call: TRBV6-5
j_call: TRBJ2-7
clone_size: once
d_call: TRBD1
cdr3_nt: TGTGCCAGCAGTTACCGGGACAGGCCTTGGGACGAGCAGTACTTC
cdr3_aa: CASSYRDRPWDEQYF

v_call: TRBV30
j_call: TRBJ1-2
clone_size: once
d_call: TRBD1
cdr3_nt: TGTGCCTGCCGACAGGGGGTTAATGGCTACACCTTC
cdr3_aa: CACRQGVNGYTF

v_call: TRBV5-1
j_call: TRBJ2-5
clone_size: NA
d_call: NA
cdr3_nt: TGCGCCAGCAGCACAGATATTAGAGAGACCCAGTACTTC
cdr3_aa: CASSTDIRETQYF

v_call: TRBV21-1
j_call: TRBJ2-3
clone_size: NA
d_call: NA
cdr3_nt: TGTGCCAGCAGCACCAGGACTAGCGGGGGGGATACGCAGTATTTT
cdr3_aa: CASSTRTSGGDTQYF

v_call: TRBV6-5
j_call: TRBJ1-2
clone_size: once
d_call: TRBD1
cdr3_nt: TGTGCCAGCAGTACCTTTGGACAGGGTGATGGCTACACCTTC
cdr3_aa: CASSTFGQGDGYTF

v_call: TRBV7-2
j_call: TRBJ1-2
clone_size: few
d_call: NA
cdr3_nt: TGTGCCAGCAGCTTAGGGGTAGACTATGGCTACACCTTC
cdr3_aa: CASSLGVDYGYTF

v_call: TRBV7-9
j_call: TRBJ2-7
clone_size: NA
d_call: NA
cdr3_nt: TGTGCCAGCAGGTCGACGGTTGAAGAGCAGTACTTC
cdr3_aa: CASRSTVEEQYF

v_call: TRBV7-9
j_call: TRBJ2-7
clone_size: NA
d_call: TRBD1
cdr3_nt: TGTGCCAGCAGCCCACCCCTAGTCGATGTAGGGACAGTAAACTTC
cdr3_aa: CASSPPLVDVGTVNF

v_call: TRBV13
j_call: TRBJ1-3
clone_size: NA
d_call: NA
cdr3_nt: TGTGCCAGCAGCAGGACAGTTGGGTCTTATAGCTCTGGAAACACCATATATTTT
cdr3_aa: CASSRTVGSYSSGNTIYF

v_call: TRBV5-5
j_call: TRBJ1-2
clone_size: NA
d_call: TRBD1
cdr3_nt: TGTGCCAGCAGCGCCTACAGGGGAGAAAGCTACACCTTC
cdr3_aa: CASSAYRGESYTF

v_call: TRBV30
j_call: TRBJ1-6
clone_size: NA
d_call: NA
cdr3_nt: TGTGCCTGGAGTGGTACTGGACGGTATAATTCACCCCTCCACTTT
cdr3_aa: CAWSGTGRYNSPLHF

v_call: TRBV19
j_call: TRBJ1-6
clone_size: NA
d_call: NA
cdr3_nt: TGTGCCAGTAGTAGGGGGGGATCCGGTAATTCACCCCTCCACTTT
cdr3_aa: CASSRGGSGNSPLHF

v_call: TRBV13
j_call: TRBJ1-1
clone_size: NA
d_call: NA
cdr3_nt: TGTGCCAGCAGCTTAGGGCAAGGGTGGGAGAGCACTGAAGCTTTCTTT
cdr3_aa: CASSLGQGWESTEAFF

v_call: TRBV30
j_call: TRBJ1-2
clone_size: once
d_call: TRBD1
cdr3_nt: TGTGCCTGGAGAGGTCCCGGGACAGGGGACACATTCTATGGCTACACCTTC
cdr3_aa: CAWRGPGTGDTFYGYTF

v_call: TRBV6-5
j_call: TRBJ1-1
clone_size: NA
d_call: NA
cdr3_nt: TGTGCCAGCAGTTACTCCGAGACAACGAACACTGAAGCTTTCTTT
cdr3_aa: CASSYSETTNTEAFF

v_call: TRBV18
j_call: TRBJ1-1
clone_size: NA
d_call: TRBD1
cdr3_nt: TGTGCCAGCTCACCTACGCCAACCGGGACAGGGGGAGGCACTGAAGCTTTCTTT
cdr3_aa: CASSPTPTGTGGGTEAFF

v_call: TRBV4-1
j_call: TRBJ2-1
clone_size: NA
d_call: TRBD2
cdr3_nt: TGCGCCAGCAGCCAGGGGACTAGCGGGGGGGCCTACAATGAGCAGTTCTTC
cdr3_aa: CASSQGTSGGAYNEQFF

v_call: TRBV21-1
j_call: TRBJ2-2
clone_size: NA
d_call: NA
cdr3_nt: TGTGCCAGCAGCAAAGGGAATCTAACAACCGGGACAGTGGGCTTGAACACCGGGGAGCTGTTTTTT
cdr3_aa: CASSKGNLTTGTVGLNTGELFF

v_call: TRBV24-1
j_call: TRBJ2-6
clone_size: NA
d_call: NA
cdr3_nt: TGTGCCACCTTTGGGACCCCTGAGGGCTCTGGGGCCAACGTCCTGACTTTC
cdr3_aa: CATFGTPEGSGANVLTF

v_call: TRBV15
j_call: TRBJ1-6
clone_size: NA
d_call: TRBD1
cdr3_nt: TGTGCCACCAGCAGGGGACAGGGGTGGAATAATTCACCCCTCCACTTT
cdr3_aa: CATSRGQGWNNSPLHF

v_call: TRBV3-1/TRBV3-2
j_call: TRBJ1-4
clone_size: NA
d_call: NA
cdr3_nt: TGTGCCAGCAGTGGCCGTTTGGGTGAAAAACTGTTTTTT
cdr3_aa: CASSGRLGEKLFF

v_call: TRBV5-1
j_call: TRBJ1-1
clone_size: NA
d_call: TRBD1
cdr3_nt: TGCGCCAGCAGCACGTGGACAGGTATTAAGACTGAAGCTTTCTTT
cdr3_aa: CASSTWTGIKTEAFF

v_call: TRBV4-1
j_call: TRBJ1-4
clone_size: NA
d_call: NA
cdr3_nt: TGCGCCAGCAGCCCAAGGGGTAATGAAAAACTGTTTTTT
cdr3_aa: CASSPRGNEKLFF

v_call: TRBV7-3
j_call: TRBJ1-1
clone_size: once
d_call: NA
cdr3_nt: TGTGCCAGCAGCGCCGCAGGGAGGACTGAAGCTTTCTTT
cdr3_aa: CASSAAGRTEAFF